The text below deals with one TCR beta chain. V dropped 1 base and J dropped 3; count of bases not matched to a gene: 2. The CDR3 consists of 15 residues. The V gene's germline CDR1 is SNHLY and CDR2 FYNNEI. This specimen comes from a study of blood T cell repertoires in COVID-19. In the study overall: T cells, B-cell-depleted T cells, or PBMCs supplied cDNA or gDNA.

TCRdb keeps only in-frame clones here, not all; method: immunoSEQ multiplex PCR. The sample lists 90,000 or so clones; roughly 90% were seen once. This sequence was found in a man aged 60 to 75 with COVID-19, enrolled during active disease. The sample was peripheral blood. The gene calls are TRBV2 and TRBJ2-1; 8 nucleotides line up with TRBD2. The CDR3 loop is CASSEGLAGYNEQFF. The CDR3 DNA is TGTGCCAGCAGTGAAGGGCTAGCGGGCTACAATGAGCAGTTCTTC.